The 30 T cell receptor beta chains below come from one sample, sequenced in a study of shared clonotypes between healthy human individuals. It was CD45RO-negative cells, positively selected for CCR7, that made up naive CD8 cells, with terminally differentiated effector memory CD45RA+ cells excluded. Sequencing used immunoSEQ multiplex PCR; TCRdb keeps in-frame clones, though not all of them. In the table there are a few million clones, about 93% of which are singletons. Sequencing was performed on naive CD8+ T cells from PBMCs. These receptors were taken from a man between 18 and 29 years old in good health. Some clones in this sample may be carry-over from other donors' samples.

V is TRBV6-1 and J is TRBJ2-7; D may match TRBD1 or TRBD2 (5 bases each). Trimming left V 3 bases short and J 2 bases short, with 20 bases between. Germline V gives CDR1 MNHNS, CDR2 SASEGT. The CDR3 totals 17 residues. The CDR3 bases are TGTGCCAGCAGTGATACCCCCGGGGCAGAGAGGGCCTACGAGCAGTACTTC. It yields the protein CASSDTPGAERAYEQYF.

DNA for the CDR3: TGCGCCAGCAGCCCTCAGTCGAGGGGGGACTACGAGCAGTACTTC. Protein sequence: CASSPQSRGDYEQYF. This chain connects TRBV4-1 to TRBJ2-7, with D tentatively TRBD1 or TRBD2 (6 bases each). This CDR3 is built from 15 residues. CDR1 and CDR2 from the germline V gene are MGHRA and YSYEKL. V shed 4 bases and J shed 3 bases, with 16 bases lying between them.

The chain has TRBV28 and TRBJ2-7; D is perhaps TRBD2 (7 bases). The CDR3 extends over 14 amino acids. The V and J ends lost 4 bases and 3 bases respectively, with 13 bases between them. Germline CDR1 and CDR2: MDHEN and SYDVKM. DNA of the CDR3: TGTGCCAGCAGTTACGGGGGGCCGGGCTACGAGCAGTACTTC. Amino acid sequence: CASSYGGPGYEQYF.

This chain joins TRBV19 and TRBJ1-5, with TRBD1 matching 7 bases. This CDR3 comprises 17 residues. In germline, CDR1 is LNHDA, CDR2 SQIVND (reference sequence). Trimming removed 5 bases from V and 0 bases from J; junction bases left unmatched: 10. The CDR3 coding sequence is TGTGCCAGTAGTCTTCGGGACAGTTCATTTAGCAATCAGCCCCAGCATTTT. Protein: CASSLRDSSFSNQPQHF.

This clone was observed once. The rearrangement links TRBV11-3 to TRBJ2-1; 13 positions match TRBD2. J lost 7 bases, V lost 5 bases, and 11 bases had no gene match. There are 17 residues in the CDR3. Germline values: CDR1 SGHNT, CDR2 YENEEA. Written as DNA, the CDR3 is TGTGCCAGCAGCCGGGGACTAGCGGGACTGAGGGGGAATGAGCAGTTCTTC. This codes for CASSRGLAGLRGNEQFF.

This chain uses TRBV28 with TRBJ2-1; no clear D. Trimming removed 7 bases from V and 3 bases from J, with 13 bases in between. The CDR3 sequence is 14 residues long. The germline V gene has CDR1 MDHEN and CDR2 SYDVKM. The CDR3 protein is CASKFSRRYNEQFF. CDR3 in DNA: TGTGCCAGCAAATTTAGTCGACGCTACAATGAGCAGTTCTTC.

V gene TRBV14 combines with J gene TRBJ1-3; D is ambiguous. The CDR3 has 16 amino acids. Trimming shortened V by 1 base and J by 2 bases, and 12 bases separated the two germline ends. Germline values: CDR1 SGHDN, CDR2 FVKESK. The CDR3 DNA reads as TGTGCCAGCAGCCAAGTTCCCCTCCGTCCTGGAAACACCATATATTTT. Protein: CASSQVPLRPGNTIYF.

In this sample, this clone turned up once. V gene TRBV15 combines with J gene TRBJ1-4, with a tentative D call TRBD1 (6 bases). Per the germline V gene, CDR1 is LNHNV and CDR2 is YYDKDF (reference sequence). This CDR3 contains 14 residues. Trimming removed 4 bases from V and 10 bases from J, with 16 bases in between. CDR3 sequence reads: CATSNPGARGKLFF. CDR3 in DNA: TGTGCCACCAGCAATCCGGGGGCGAGAGGAAAACTGTTTTTT.

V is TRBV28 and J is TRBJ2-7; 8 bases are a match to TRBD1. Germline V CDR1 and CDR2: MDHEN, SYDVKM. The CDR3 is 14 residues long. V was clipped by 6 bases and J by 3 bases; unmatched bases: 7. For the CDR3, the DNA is TGTGCCAGCAGCCAATCTGGGACAGGCTACGAGCAGTACTTC. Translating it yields CASSQSGTGYEQYF.

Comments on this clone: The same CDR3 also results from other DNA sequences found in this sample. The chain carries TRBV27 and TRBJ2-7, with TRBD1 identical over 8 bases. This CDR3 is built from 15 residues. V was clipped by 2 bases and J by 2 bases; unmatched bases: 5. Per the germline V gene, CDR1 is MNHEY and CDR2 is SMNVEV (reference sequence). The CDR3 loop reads CASSLVGTGAYEQYF. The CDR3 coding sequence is TGTGCCAGCAGTTTAGTCGGGACAGGCGCCTACGAGCAGTACTTC.

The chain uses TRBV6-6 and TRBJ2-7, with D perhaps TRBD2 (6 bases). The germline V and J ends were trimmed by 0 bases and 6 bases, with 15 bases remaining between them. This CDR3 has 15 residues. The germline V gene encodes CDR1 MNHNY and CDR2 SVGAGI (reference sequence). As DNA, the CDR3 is TGTGCCAGCAGTTACTCGATCGGGGAGGCGGTCGAGCAGTACTTC. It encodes CASSYSIGEAVEQYF.

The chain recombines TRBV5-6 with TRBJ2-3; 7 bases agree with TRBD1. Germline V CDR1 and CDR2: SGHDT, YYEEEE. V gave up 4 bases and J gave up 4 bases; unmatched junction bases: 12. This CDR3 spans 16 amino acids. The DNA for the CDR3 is TGTGCCAGCAGCCCTGTCGGCGTAGGGGGCCCAGATACGCAGTATTTT. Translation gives CASSPVGVGGPDTQYF.

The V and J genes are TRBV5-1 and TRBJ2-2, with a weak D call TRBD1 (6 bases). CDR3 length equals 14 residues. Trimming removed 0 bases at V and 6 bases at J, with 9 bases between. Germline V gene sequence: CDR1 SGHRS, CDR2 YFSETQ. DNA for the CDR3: TGCGCCAGCAGCTTGGACAGGGCTTCCGGGGAGCTGTTTTTT. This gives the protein CASSLDRASGELFF.

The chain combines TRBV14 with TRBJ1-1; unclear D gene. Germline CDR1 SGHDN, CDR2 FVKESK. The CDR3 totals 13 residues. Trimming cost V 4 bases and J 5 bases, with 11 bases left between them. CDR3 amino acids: CASSRRLGTEAFF. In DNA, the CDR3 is TGTGCCAGCAGCCGGCGGTTGGGGACTGAAGCTTTCTTT.

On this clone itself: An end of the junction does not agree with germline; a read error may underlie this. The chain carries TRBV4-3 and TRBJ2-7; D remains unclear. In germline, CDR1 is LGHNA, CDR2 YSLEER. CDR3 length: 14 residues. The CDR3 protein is CASSPGPRSYEQYF. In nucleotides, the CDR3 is TGCGCCAGTAGCCCCGGGCCTCGCTCCTACGAGCAGTACTTC.

The CDR3 reads CASSFLPGQGRREQYF. The CDR3 coding sequence is TGTGCCAGCAGTTTCCTCCCGGGACAGGGGAGGCGCGAGCAGTACTTC. V usage is TRBV28 and J usage is TRBJ2-7; 10 nucleotides match TRBD1. Germline CDR1 and CDR2: MDHEN and SYDVKM. CDR3 length: 16 residues. Trimming removed 3 bases from V and 6 bases from J; junction bases left unmatched: 11. Variable domain in full (rest from reference TRBV28 and TRBJ2-7): DVKVTQSSRYLVKRTGEKVFLECVQDMDHENMFWYRQDPGLGLRLIYFSYDVKMKEKGDIPEGYSVSREKKERFSLILESASTNQTSMYLCASSFLPGQGRREQYFGPGTRLTVT.

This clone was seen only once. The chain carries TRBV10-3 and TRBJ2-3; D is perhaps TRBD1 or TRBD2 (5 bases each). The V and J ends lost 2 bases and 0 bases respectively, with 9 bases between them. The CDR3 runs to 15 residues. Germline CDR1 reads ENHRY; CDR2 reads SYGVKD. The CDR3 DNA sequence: TGTGCCATCAGTGAGGCAGGGACGAGCACAGATACGCAGTATTTT. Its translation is CAISEAGTSTDTQYF.

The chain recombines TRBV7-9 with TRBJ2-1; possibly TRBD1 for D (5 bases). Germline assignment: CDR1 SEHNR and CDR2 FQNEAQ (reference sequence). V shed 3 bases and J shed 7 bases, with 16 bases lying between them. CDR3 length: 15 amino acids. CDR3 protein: CASSLKQALGNEQFF. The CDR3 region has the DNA TGTGCCAGCAGCTTGAAACAGGCCCTAGGGAATGAGCAGTTCTTC.

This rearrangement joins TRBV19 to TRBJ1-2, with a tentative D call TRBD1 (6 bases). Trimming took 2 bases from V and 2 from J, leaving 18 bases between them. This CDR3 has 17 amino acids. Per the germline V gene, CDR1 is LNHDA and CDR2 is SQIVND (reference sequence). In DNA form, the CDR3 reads TGTGCCAGTAGTATAACCGCAGCACAGGGATGGAACTATGGCTACACCTTC. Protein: CASSITAAQGWNYGYTF.

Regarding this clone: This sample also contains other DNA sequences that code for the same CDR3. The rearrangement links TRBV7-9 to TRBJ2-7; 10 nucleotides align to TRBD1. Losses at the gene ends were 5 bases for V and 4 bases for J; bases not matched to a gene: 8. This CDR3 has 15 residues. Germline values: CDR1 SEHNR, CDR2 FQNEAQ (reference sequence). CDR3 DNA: TGTGCCAGCAGCGGTCCGGGACAGGGGTTTTACGAGCAGTACTTC. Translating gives CASSGPGQGFYEQYF.

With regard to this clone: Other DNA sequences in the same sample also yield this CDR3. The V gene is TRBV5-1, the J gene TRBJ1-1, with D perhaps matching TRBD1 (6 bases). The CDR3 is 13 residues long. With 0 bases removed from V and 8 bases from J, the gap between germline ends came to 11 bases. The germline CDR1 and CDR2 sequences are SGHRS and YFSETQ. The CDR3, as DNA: TGCGCCAGCAGCTTGGTTGGGGGCGGAGAAGCTTTCTTT. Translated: CASSLVGGGEAFF.

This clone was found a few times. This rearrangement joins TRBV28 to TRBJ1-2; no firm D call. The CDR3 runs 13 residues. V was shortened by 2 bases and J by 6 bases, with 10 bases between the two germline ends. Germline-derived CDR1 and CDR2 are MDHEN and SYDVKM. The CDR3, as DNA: TGTGCCAGCAGTTTAATCCGGCTGGATGGCTACACCTTC. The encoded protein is CASSLIRLDGYTF.

The CDR3 bases are TGTGCCAGCAGTTGGGGGGCGCCCACTGAAGCTTTCTTT. Its translation: CASSWGAPTEAFF. This chain joins TRBV27 and TRBJ1-1, with a possible D match to TRBD1 (6 bases). Trimming cost V 4 bases and J 4 bases, with 10 bases left between them. The CDR3 loop spans 13 amino acids. Germline-derived CDR1 and CDR2 are MNHEY and SMNVEV (reference sequence).

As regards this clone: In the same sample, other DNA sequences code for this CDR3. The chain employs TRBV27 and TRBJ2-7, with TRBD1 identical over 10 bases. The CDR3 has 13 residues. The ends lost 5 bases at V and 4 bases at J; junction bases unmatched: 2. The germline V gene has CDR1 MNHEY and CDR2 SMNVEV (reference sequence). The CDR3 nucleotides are TGTGCCAGCAGTGGGACAGGGGAATACGAGCAGTACTTC. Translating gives CASSGTGEYEQYF.

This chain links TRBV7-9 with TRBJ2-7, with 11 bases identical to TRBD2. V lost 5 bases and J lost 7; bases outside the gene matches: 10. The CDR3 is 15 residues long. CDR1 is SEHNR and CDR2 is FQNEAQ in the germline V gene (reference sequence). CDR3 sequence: CASSERLAGTREQYF. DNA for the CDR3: TGTGCCAGCAGCGAAAGACTAGCGGGAACGAGGGAGCAGTACTTC.

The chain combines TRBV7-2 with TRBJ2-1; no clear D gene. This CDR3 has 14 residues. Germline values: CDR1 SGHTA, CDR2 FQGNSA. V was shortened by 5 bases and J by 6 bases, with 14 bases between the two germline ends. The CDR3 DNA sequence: TGTGCCAGCAGCCCCGAGCTAAAAGGCAATGAGCAGTTCTTC. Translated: CASSPELKGNEQFF.

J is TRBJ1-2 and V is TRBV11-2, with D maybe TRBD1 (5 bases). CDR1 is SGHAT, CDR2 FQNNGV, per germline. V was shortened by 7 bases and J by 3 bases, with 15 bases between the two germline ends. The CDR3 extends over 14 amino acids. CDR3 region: CASTPGGEDYGYTF. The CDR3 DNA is TGTGCCAGCACCCCTGGGGGGGAAGACTATGGCTACACCTTC.

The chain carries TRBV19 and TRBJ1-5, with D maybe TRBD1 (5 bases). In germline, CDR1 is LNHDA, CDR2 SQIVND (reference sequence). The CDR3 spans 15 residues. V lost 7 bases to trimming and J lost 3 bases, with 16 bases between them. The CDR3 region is CASISRGINNQPQHF. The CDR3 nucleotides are TGTGCCAGTATTTCAAGGGGTATTAACAATCAGCCCCAGCATTTT.

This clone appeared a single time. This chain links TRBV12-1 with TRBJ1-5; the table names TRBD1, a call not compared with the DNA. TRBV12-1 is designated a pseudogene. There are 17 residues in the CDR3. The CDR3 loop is CASSSPSPQGGNQPQHF. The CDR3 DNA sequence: TGTGCCAGCAGCTCCCCCTCACCTCAAGGGGGTAATCAGCCCCAGCATTTT.

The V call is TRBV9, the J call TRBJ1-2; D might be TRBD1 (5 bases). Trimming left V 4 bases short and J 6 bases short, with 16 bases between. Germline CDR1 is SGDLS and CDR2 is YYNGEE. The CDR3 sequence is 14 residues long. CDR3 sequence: CASSPYLGPHGYTF. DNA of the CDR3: TGTGCCAGCAGCCCCTACCTGGGACCGCATGGCTACACCTTC.